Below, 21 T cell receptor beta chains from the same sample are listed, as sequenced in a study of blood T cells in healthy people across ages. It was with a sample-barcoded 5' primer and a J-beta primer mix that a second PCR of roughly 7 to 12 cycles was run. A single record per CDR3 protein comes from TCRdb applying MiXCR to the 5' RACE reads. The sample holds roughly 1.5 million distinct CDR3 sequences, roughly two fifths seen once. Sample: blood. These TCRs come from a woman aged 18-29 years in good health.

For the CDR3, the DNA is TGCAGCGTTGAAACGTTAGCGTCGACAGATACGCAGTATTTT. Translating it yields CSVETLASTDTQYF. V is TRBV29-1 and J is TRBJ2-3, with D maybe TRBD2 (5 bases). Trimming cost V 2 bases and J 3 bases, with 12 bases left between them. CDR1 SQVTM and CDR2 ANQGSEA come from the germline V gene. The CDR3 has 14 amino acids.

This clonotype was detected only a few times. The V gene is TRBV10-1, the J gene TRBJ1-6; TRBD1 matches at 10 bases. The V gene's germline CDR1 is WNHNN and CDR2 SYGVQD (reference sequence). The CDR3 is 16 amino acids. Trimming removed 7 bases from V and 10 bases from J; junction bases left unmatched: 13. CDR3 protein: CASNPAPGQGKSPLHF. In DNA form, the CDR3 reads TGCGCCAGCAATCCCGCCCCGGGACAGGGGAAATCACCCCTCCACTTT.

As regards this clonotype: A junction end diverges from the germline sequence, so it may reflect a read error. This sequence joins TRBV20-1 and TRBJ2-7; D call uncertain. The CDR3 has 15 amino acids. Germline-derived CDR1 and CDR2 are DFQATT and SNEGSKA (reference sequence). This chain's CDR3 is CSARDASTPSYEQYF. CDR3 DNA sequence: TGCAGTGCCAGAGATGCATCGACCCCTTCCTACGAGCAGTACTTC.

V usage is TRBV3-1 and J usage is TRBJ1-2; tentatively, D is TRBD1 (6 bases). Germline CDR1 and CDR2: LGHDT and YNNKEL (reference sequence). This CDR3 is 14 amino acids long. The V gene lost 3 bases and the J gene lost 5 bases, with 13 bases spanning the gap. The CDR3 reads CASSHLTGTYGYTF. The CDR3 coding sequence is TGTGCCAGCAGCCACCTGACAGGCACATATGGCTACACCTTC.

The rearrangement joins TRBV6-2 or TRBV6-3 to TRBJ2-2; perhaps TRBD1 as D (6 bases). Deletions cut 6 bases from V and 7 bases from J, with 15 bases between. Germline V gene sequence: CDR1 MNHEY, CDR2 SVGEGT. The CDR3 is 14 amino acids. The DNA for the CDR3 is TGTGCCAGCAGGGTCAGGGGCGTTCACGGGGAGCTGTTTTTT. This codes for CASRVRGVHGELFF.

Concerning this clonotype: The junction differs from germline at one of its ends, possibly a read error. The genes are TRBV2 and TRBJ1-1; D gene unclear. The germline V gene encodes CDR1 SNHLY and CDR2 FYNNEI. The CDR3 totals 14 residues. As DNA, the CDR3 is TGTGCCTGCAGTCCTGATCTTTTAGACACTGAAGCTTTCTTT. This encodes CACSPDLLDTEAFF.

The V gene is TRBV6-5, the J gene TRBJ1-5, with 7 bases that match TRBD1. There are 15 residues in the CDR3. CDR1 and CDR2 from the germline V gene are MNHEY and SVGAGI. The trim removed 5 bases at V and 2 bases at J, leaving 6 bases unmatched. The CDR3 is CASSRKTGGNQPQHF. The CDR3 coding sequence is TGTGCCAGCAGTCGAAAAACAGGGGGCAATCAGCCCCAGCATTTT.

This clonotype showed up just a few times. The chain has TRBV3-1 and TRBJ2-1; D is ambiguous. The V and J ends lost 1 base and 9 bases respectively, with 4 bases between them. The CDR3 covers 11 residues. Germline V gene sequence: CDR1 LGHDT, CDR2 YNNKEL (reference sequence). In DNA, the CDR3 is TGTGCCAGCAGCCAAGGTGTTGAGCAGTTCTTC. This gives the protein CASSQGVEQFF.

The CDR3: CASSHATGVTNIQYF. The CDR3 DNA reads as TGCGCCAGCAGCCACGCCACAGGGGTTACTAACATTCAGTACTTC. The chain uses TRBV4-1 and TRBJ2-7, with 7 bases matching TRBD1. The closer fit of TRBJ2-4 to the DNA end suggests the J call may be wrong. Looked up from germline, CDR1 is MGHRA and CDR2 is YSYEKL. The CDR3 has 15 residues.

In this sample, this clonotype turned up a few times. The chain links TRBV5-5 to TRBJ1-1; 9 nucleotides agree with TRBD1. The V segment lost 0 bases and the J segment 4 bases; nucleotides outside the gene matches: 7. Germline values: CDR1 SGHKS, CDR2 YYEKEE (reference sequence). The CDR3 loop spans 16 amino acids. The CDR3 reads CASSLARTGVGTEAFF. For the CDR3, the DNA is TGTGCCAGCAGCTTGGCCCGGACAGGGGTGGGCACTGAAGCTTTCTTT.

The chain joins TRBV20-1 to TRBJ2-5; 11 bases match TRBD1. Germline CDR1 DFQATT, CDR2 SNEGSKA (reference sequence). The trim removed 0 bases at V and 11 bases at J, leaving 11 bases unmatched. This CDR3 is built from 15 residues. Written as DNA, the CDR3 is TGCAGTGCTAGAGATCAGGACAGGGGGCCGTGGGAGCAGTACTTC. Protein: CSARDQDRGPWEQYF.

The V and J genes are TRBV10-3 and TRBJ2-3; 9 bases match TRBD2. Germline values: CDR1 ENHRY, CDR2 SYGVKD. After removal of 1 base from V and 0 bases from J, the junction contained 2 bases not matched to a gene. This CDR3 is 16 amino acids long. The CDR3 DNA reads TGTGCCATCAGTGAGTTCGGGACTAGCAGCACAGATACGCAGTATTTT. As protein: CAISEFGTSSTDTQYF.

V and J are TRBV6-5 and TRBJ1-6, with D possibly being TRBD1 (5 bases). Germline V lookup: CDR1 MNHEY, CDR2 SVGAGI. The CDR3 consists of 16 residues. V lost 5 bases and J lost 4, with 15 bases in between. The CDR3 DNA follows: TGTGCCAGCAGTAGCCCCCGGGAGGGGTATAATTCACCCCTCCACTTT. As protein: CASSSPREGYNSPLHF.

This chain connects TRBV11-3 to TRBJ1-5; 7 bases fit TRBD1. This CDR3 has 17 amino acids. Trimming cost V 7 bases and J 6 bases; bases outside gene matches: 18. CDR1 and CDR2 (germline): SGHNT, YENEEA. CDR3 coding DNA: TGTGCCAGCAACCCCCCGGGACAGAATTGTTGGAGTCAGCCCCAGCATTTT. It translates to CASNPPGQNCWSQPQHF.

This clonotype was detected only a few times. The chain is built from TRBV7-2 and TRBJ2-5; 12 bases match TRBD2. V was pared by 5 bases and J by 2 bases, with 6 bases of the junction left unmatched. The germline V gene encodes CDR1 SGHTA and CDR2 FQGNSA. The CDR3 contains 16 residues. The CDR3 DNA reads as TGTGCCAGCAGCGTTTCCCTAGCGGGAGGGCAAGAGACCCAGTACTTC. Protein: CASSVSLAGGQETQYF.

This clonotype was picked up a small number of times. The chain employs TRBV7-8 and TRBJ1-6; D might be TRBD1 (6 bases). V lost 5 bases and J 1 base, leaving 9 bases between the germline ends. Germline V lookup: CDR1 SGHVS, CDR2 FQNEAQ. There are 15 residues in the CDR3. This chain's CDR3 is CASSLQGSYNSPLHF. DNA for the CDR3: TGTGCCAGCAGCCTACAGGGTTCCTATAATTCACCCCTCCACTTT.

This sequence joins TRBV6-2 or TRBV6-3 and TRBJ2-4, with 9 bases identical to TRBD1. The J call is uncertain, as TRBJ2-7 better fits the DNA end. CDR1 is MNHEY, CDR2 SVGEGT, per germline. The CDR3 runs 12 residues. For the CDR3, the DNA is TGTGCCACGGGACAGGGAGGTCACGAGCAGTACTTC. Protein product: CATGQGGHEQYF.

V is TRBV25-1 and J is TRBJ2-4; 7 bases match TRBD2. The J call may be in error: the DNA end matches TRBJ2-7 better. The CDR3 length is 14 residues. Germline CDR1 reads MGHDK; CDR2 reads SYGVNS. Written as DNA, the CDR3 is TGTGCCAGCAGTTCTATCAGGGAGGGCTACGAGCAGTACTTC. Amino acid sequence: CASSSIREGYEQYF.

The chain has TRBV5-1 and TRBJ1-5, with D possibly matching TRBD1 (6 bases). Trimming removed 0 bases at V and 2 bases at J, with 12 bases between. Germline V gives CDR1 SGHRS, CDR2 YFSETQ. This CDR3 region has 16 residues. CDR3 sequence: CASSLEGGLGNQPQHF. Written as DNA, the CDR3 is TGCGCCAGCAGCTTGGAGGGGGGTTTGGGCAATCAGCCCCAGCATTTT.

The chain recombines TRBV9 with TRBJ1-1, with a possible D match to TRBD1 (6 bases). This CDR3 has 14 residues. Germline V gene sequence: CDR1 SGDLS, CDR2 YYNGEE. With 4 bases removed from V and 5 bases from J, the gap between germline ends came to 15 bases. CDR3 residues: CASSIEGEITEAFF. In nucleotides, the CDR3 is TGTGCCAGCAGCATAGAGGGGGAAATAACTGAAGCTTTCTTT.

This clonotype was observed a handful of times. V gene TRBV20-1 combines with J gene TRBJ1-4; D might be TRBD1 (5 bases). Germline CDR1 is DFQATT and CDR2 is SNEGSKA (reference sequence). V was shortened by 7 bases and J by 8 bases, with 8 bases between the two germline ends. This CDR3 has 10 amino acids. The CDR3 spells CSVAGEKLFF. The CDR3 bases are TGCAGTGTGGCAGGGGAAAAACTGTTTTTT.